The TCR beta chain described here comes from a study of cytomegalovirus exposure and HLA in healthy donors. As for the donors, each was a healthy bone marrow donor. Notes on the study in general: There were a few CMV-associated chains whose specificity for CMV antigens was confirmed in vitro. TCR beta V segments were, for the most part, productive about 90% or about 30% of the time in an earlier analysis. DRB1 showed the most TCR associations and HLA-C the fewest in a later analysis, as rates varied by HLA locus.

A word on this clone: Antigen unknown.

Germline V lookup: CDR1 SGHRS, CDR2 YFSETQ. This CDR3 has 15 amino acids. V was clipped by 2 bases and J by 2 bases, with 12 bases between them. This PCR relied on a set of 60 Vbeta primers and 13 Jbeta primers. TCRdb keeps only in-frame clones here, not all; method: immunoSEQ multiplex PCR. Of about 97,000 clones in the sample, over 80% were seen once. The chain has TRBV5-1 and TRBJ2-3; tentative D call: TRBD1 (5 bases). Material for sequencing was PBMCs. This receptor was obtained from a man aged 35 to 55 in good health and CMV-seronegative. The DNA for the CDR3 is TGCGCCAGCAGCTTCCCAGGGAAAGACACAGATACGCAGTATTTT. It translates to CASSFPGKDTDTQYF.